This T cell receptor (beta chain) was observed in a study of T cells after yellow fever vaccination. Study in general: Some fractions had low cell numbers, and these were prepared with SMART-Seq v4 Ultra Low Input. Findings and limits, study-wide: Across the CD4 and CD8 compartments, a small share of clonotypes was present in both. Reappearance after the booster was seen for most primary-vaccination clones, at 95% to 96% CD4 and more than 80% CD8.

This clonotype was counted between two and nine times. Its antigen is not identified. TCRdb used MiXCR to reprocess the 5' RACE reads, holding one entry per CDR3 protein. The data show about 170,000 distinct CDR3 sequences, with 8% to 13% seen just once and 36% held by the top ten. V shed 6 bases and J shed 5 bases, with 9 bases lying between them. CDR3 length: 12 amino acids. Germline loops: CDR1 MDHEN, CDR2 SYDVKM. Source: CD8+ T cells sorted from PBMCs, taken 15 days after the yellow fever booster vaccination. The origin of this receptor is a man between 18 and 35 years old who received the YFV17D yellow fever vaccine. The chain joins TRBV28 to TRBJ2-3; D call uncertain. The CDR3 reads CASRPMVDTQYF. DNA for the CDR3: TGTGCCAGCAGACCAATGGTAGATACGCAGTATTTT.